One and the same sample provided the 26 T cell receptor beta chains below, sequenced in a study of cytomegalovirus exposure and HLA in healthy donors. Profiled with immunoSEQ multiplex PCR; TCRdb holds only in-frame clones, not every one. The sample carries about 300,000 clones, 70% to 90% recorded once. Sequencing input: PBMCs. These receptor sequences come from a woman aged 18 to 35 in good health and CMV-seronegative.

CDR3 region: CASGLEGLARYEQYF. The CDR3 DNA is TGTGCTAGTGGTTTGGAGGGACTAGCGAGGTACGAGCAGTACTTC. The rearrangement uses TRBV12-5 and TRBJ2-7, with 10 bases identical to TRBD2. The germline CDR1 and CDR2 sequences are LGHNT and FRNRAP. V was pared by 1 base and J by 4 bases, with 4 bases of the junction left unmatched. This CDR3 has 15 amino acids. Together with reference TRBV12-5 and TRBJ2-7, the CDR3 gives the full variable domain: DARVTQTPRHKVTEMGQEVTMRCQPILGHNTVFWYRQTMMQGLELLAYFRNRAPLDDSGMPKDRFSAEMPDATLATLKIQPSEPRDSAVYFCASGLEGLARYEQYFGPGTRLTVT.

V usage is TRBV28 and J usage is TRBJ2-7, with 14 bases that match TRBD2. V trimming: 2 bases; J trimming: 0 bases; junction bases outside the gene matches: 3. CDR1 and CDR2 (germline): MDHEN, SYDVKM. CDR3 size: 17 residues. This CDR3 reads CASSLGGLAGVSYEQYF. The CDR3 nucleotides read TGTGCCAGCAGTTTAGGGGGACTAGCGGGAGTCTCCTACGAGCAGTACTTC.

This CDR3 is CASSFLRGGTDTQYF. The DNA of the CDR3 is TGTGCCAGCAGCTTCCTCAGGGGCGGCACAGATACGCAGTATTTT. The V gene is TRBV7-9, the J gene TRBJ2-3, with TRBD1 as a possible D gene (6 bases). The germline V and J ends were trimmed by 3 bases and 1 base, with 11 bases remaining between them. The CDR3 covers 15 residues. CDR1 is SEHNR, CDR2 FQNEAQ, per germline (reference sequence).

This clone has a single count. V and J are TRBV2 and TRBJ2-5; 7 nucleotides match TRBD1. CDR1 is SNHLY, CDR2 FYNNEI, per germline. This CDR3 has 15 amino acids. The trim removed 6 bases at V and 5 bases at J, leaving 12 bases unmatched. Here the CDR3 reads CASRAGTAPGETQYF. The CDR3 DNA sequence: TGTGCCAGCAGGGCCGGGACAGCCCCCGGGGAGACCCAGTACTTC. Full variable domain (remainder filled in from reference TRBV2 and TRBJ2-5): EPEVTQTPSHQVTQMGQEVILRCVPISNHLYFYWYRQILGQKVEFLVSFYNNEISEKSEIFDDQFSVERPDGSNFTLKIRSTKLEDSAMYFCASRAGTAPGETQYFGPGTRLLVL.

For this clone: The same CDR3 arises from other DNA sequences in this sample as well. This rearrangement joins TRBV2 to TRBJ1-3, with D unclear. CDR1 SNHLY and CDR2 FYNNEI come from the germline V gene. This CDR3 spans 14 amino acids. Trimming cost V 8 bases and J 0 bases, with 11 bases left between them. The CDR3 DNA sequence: TGTGCCAGCTCGGGCGGGAGCTCTGGAAACACCATATATTTT. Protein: CASSGGSSGNTIYF. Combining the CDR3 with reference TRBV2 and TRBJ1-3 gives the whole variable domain EPEVTQTPSHQVTQMGQEVILRCVPISNHLYFYWYRQILGQKVEFLVSFYNNEISEKSEIFDDQFSVERPDGSNFTLKIRSTKLEDSAMYFCASSGGSSGNTIYFGEGSWLTVV.

In DNA form, the CDR3 reads TGTGCCAGCAGCCCGTTGGAGGGAGGGTACGAGCAGTACTTC. Translating it yields CASSPLEGGYEQYF. This rearrangement joins TRBV7-6 to TRBJ2-7; 7 bases fit TRBD2. V lost 5 bases and J lost 4; bases outside the gene matches: 8. Germline CDR1 SGHVS, CDR2 FNYEAQ. This CDR3 comprises 14 residues.

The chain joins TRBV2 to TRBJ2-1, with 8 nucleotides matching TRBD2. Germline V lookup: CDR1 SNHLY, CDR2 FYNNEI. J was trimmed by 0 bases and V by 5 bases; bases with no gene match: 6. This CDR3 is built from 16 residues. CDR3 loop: CASSSGSGYSYNEQFF. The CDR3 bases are TGTGCCAGCAGTAGCGGGAGCGGTTACTCCTACAATGAGCAGTTCTTC.

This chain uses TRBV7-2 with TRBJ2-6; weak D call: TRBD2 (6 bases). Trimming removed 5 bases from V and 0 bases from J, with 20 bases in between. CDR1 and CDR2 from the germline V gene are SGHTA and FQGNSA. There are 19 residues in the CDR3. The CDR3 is CASSRQMGGLNSGANVLTF. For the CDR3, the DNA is TGTGCCAGCAGCAGACAGATGGGAGGACTGAACTCTGGGGCCAACGTCCTGACTTTC.

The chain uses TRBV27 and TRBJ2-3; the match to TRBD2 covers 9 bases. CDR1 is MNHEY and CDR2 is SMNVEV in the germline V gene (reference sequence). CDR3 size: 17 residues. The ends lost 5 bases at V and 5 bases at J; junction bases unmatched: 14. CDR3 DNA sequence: TGTGCCAGCAGTAAGGGAAAGGGGCGGGAGGGCCAAGATACGCAGTATTTT. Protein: CASSKGKGREGQDTQYF.

The CDR3 DNA follows: TGTGCCAGCAGGCGGGACAGCGAAAACACTGAAGCTTTCTTT. Amino acids: CASRRDSENTEAFF. The V and J genes are TRBV6-1 and TRBJ1-1; 7 nucleotides match TRBD1. Germline V gene sequence: CDR1 MNHNS, CDR2 SASEGT. Trimming at V came to 6 bases and at J to 2 bases, leaving 6 bases not matched to a gene. This CDR3 comprises 14 residues.

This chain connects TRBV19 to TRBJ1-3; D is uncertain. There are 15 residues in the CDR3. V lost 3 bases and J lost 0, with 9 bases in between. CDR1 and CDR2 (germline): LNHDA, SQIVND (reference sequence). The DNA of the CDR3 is TGTGCCAGTAGTATGGAGGGTCACTCTGGAAACACCATATATTTT. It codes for CASSMEGHSGNTIYF.

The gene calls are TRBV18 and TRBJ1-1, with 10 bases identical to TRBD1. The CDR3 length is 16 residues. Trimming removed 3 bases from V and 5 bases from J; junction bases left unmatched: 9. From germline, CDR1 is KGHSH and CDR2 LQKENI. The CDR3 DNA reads TGTGCCAGCTCACCCCAATCCGGGACAGGGGTTACTGAAGCTTTCTTT. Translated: CASSPQSGTGVTEAFF.

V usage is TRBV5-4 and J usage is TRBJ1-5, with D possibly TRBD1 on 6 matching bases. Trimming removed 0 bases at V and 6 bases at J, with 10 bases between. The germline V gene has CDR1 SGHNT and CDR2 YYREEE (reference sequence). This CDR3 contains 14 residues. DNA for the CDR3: TGTGCCAGCAGCTTGGCGGGGGGCGGTCAGCCCCAGCATTTT. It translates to CASSLAGGGQPQHF.

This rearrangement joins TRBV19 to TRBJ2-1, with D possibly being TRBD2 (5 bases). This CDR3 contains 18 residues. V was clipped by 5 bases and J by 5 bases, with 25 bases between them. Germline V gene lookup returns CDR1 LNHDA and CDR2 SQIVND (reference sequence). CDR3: CASSLQRAYIPFNNEQFF. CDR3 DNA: TGTGCCAGTAGTCTTCAGAGGGCCTACATCCCATTCAACAATGAGCAGTTCTTC.

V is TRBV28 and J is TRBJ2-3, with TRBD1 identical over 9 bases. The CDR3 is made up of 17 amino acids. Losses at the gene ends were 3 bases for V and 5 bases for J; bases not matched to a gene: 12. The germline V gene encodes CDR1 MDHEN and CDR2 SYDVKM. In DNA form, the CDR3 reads TGTGCCAGCAGTTTGGGACAGGGCATCGGACAGGTAGATACGCAGTATTTT. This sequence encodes CASSLGQGIGQVDTQYF.

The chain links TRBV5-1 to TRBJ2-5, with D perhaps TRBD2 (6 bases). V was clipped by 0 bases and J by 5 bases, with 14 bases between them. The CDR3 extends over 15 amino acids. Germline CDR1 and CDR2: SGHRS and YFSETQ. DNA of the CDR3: TGCGCCAGCAGCTTGGTGGCGGGGACGGTGGAGACCCAGTACTTC. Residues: CASSLVAGTVETQYF.

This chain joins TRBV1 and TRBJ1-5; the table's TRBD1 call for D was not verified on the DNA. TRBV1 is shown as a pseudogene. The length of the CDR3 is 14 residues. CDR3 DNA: TGCACCGGTCCGACAGGGGCGGTTTATCAGCCCCAGCATTTT. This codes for CTGPTGAVYQPQHF.

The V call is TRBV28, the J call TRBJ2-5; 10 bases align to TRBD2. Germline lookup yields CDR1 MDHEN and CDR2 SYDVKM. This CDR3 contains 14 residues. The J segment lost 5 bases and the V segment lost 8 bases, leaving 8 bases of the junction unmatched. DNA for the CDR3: TGTGCCAGCGGATTAGCGGGAGGATGGGAGACCCAGTACTTC. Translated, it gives CASGLAGGWETQYF.

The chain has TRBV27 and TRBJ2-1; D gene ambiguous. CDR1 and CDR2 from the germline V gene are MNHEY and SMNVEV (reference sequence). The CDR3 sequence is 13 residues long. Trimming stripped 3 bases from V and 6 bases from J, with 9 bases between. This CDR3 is CASSLRLVNEQFF. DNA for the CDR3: TGTGCCAGCAGTTTGCGACTCGTCAATGAGCAGTTCTTC.

The CDR3 DNA is TGTGCCAGTAGGTATACTCTAGCGGGAGACTACAATGAGCAGTTCTTC. Amino acids: CASRYTLAGDYNEQFF. The chain is built from TRBV19 and TRBJ2-1; 10 positions agree with TRBD2. This CDR3 has 16 residues. The germline CDR1 and CDR2 sequences are LNHDA and SQIVND (reference sequence). With V trimmed by 6 bases and J by 3 bases, 8 bases remained unmatched.

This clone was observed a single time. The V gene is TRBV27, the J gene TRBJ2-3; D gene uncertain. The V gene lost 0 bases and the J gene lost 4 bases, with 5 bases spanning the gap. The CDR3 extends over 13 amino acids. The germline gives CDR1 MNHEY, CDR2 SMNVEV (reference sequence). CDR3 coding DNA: TGTGCCAGCAGTTTATCCCGGGCAGATACGCAGTATTTT. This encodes CASSLSRADTQYF.

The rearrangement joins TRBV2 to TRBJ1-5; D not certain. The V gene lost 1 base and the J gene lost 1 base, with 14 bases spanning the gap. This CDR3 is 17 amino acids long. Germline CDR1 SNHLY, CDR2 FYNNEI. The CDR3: CASSEGQRGRSNQPQHF. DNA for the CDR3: TGTGCCAGCAGTGAAGGGCAGCGGGGAAGGAGCAATCAGCCCCAGCATTTT.

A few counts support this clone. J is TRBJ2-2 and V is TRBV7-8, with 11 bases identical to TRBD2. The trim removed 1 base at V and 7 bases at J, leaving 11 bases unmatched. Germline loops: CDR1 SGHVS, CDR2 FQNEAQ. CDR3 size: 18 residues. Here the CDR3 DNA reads TGTGCCAGCAGCTTAGTTAGGGCGGCTAGCGGGAGGATCGGGGAGCTGTTTTTT. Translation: CASSLVRAASGRIGELFF.

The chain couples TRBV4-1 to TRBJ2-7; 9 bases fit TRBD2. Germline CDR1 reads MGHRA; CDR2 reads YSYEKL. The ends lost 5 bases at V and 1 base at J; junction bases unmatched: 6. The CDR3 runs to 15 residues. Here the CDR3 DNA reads TGCGCCAGCAGCTTTCGACTAGCGGAGTCCTACGAGCAGTACTTC. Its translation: CASSFRLAESYEQYF.

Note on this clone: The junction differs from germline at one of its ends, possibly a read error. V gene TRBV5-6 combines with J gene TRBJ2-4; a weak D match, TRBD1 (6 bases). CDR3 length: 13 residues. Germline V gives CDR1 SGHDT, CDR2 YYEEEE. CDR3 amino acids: CASTRAIGQKCDF. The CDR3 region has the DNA TGTGCCAGCACCCGAGCGATCGGACAGAAATGTGACTTC.

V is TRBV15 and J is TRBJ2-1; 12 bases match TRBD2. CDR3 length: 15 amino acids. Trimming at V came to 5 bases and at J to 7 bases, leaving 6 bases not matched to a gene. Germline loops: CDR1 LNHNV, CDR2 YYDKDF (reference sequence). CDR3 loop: CATSPGLAGRNEQFF. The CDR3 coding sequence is TGTGCCACCAGCCCCGGACTAGCGGGACGTAATGAGCAGTTCTTC.